This paragraph covers one T cell receptor beta chain sequence. This clone was seen just once. Its antigen specificity is not known. No much larger clonotype is one base removed from it; base qualities were not supplied. The trial excluded patients who had a history of autoimmune disease or who were on systemic immunosuppression. Peripheral blood for TCR sequencing was collected from all dose cohorts at baseline, on cycle 4 day 1, and on cycle 7 day 1. The samples were drawn from a first-in-human, open-label, multicenter phase I dose-escalation trial of ivuxolimab. Adults with locally advanced or metastatic melanoma, renal cell, hepatocellular, or head and neck squamous cell carcinoma were enrolled in the trial. Before TCR sequencing, CD4+ and CD8+ T cells were separately sorted from peripheral blood. Genomic DNA was extracted from sorted cells for sequencing of the TCRbeta CDR3 region. The immunoSEQ Assay was used to sequence the TCRbeta CDR3 regions. TCRdb retrieved this table from immuneACCESS and kept in-frame rearrangements only. Not all clones are present; in checked studies, unresolved V genes account for under half, and no reason is known for the remainder. Here the sample has some 100,000 clones; around 91% occur a single time. Of the sample, around 0.16% falls within the top ten clones.

This entry is derived from a study of OX40 agonist ivuxolimab in advanced cancers. Background for the entire study: Ivuxolimab was an agonistic, fully human IgG2 monoclonal antibody directed against OX40 (CD134), a costimulatory receptor. Intravenous ivuxolimab was administered to patients every 2 weeks at six dose levels: 0.01, 0.1, 0.3, 1.5, 3 and 10 mg/kg. Among the approximately 50 dose-escalation patients, approximately 20 had hepatocellular carcinoma, roughly 15 melanoma, 9 renal cell carcinoma and 9 head and neck cancer. In the dose-escalation cohort, around 80% of patients were male, and the mean age was 60 years with a range of roughly 23 to 79. Patients were allowed to have had prior anti-PD-1, anti-PD-L1 or anti-CTLA-4 therapy, and 30% to 40% of the dose-escalation patients had previously received checkpoint inhibitors. Partial responses occurred in three dose-escalation patients, of whom one had hepatocellular carcinoma and two had cutaneous melanoma. Peripheral TCRbeta sequencing was intended to test whether TCR sequence diversity was altered and clonal T-cell expansion was caused by ivuxolimab. The monotherapy dose-escalation portion (N of about 52 patients) of the phase I ivuxolimab trial is reported in the paper.

The paper as a whole reports these results and caveats: Partial responders in the 0.1-3.0 mg/kg groups had among the lowest normalized peripheral clonal expansion, especially among CD8+ T cells. Low levels of normalized T-cell clonal expansion were also seen in some patients who did not respond. After ivuxolimab, expanded clones were on average more numerous among CD8+ T cells than among CD4+ T cells. At doses of 0.1 to 3.0 mg/kg, clonal expansion of both CD4+ and CD8+ blood T cells was observed from baseline to week 6. Antigen specificity was not determined for the clonally expanded peripheral T cells.

V is cut by 3 bases and J by 1 base, and the space between the germline ends is 10 bases. The CDR3 measures 14 amino acids from cysteine to phenylalanine. Only the CDR3 part of the read is kept: 42 bases, read in frame from the first base. Via the germline V gene, CDR1 is KGHSH and CDR2 LQKENI. The sequences come from CD4+ or CD8+ T cells sorted from blood, collected in a trial of the OX40 agonist ivuxolimab. Recombination joined TRBV18 with TRBJ2-7; the D gene is perhaps TRBD2, from 5 matching bases. The TCR comes from an adult with an advanced solid tumor such as melanoma, head and neck, liver or kidney cancer. The CDR3 here reads CASSPLGRSYEQYF. The DNA sequence is TGTGCCAGCTCACCGTTGGGGAGATCCTACGAGCAGTACTTC. Full variable domain (CDR3 extended with the reference TRBV18 and TRBJ2-7 proteins): NAGVMQNPRHLVRRRGQEARLRCSPMKGHSHVYWYRQLPEEGLKFMVYLQKENIIDESGMPKERFSAEFPKEGPSILRIQQVVRGDSAAYFCASSPLGRSYEQYFGPGTRLTVT.